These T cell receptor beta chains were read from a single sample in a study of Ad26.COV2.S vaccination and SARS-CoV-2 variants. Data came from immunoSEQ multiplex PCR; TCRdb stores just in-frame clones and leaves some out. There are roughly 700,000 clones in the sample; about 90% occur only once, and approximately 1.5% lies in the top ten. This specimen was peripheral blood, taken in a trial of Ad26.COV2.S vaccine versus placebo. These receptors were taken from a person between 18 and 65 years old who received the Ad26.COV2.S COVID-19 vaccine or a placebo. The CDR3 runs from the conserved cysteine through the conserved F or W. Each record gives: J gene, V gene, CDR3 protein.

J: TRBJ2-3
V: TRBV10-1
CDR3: CASSQVGDTQYF

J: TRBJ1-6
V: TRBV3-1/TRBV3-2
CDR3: CASSHYSGQGYSPLHF

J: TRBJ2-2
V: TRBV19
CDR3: CATTPRTGMMAGELFF

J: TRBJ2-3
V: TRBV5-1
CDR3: CASSLALFSAADTQYF

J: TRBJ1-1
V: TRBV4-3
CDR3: CASSQDGVTTEAFF

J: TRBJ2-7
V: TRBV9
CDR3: CASSVAGTGGFYEQYF

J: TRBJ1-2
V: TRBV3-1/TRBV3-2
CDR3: CASSLGHQSHYGYTF

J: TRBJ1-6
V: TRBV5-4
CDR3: CASSLAEQGAHSPLHF

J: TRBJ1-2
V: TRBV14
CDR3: CASGWGTINYGYTF

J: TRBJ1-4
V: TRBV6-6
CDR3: CASSSTPGPNEKLFF

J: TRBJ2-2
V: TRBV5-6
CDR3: CASSSWTGELFF

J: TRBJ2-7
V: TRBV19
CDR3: CASSPAGGRSYEQYF

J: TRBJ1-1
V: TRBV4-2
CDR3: CASSLRTGQNTEAFF

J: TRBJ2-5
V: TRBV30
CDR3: CAWRSGTGGETQYF